A selection of T cell receptor beta chains follows, all from one sample in a study of blood T cell repertoires in COVID-19. TCRdb keeps only in-frame clones here, not all; method: immunoSEQ multiplex PCR. The top ten clones hold 6.6% of a sample with a few hundred thousand clones, 70% to 90% of them seen once. The sample consisted of PBMCs or T cells enriched from blood (not recorded which). The source is a woman aged 50 to 65 who had been exposed to COVID-19. Both conserved end residues are part of each CDR3. Each record gives: D gene, V gene, clone size, J gene, CDR3 DNA, CDR3 protein. The D gene is left open where the match is weak. Clone size, where shown, is once, few, many, or a class for clones that have expanded.

D gene: .
V gene: TRBV5-6
clone size: .
J gene: TRBJ1-6
CDR3 DNA: TGTGCCAGCAGCTTAAGGGGGACCAATTCACCCCTCCACTTT
CDR3 protein: CASSLRGTNSPLHF

D gene: TRBD1
V gene: TRBV30
clone size: .
J gene: TRBJ1-5
CDR3 DNA: TGTGCCTGGAGCCAGGGGGGAGGACAGCCCCAGCATTTT
CDR3 protein: CAWSQGGGQPQHF

D gene: TRBD1
V gene: TRBV12-5
clone size: .
J gene: TRBJ2-3
CDR3 DNA: TGTGCTAGTGGCCCCGGGACAGGGGTGGTTGATACGCAGTATTTT
CDR3 protein: CASGPGTGVVDTQYF

D gene: TRBD1
V gene: TRBV7-2
clone size: once
J gene: TRBJ1-1
CDR3 DNA: TGTGCCAGCAGCATAGACAGGGTTACTGAAGCTTTCTTT
CDR3 protein: CASSIDRVTEAFF

D gene: .
V gene: TRBV13
clone size: once
J gene: TRBJ1-2
CDR3 DNA: TGTGCCAGCAGCTTCGGACAGTCAGGGGGCTACACCTTC
CDR3 protein: CASSFGQSGGYTF

D gene: .
V gene: TRBV5-8
clone size: .
J gene: TRBJ2-3
CDR3 DNA: TGTGCCAGCAGCTTGGGAGCCCGCTCAGATACGCAGTATTTT
CDR3 protein: CASSLGARSDTQYF

D gene: TRBD2
V gene: TRBV28
clone size: .
J gene: TRBJ2-5
CDR3 DNA: TGTGCCAGCAGTTCAGACCCTAGCGGGGGGACCCTGAGGAAGACCCAGTACTTC
CDR3 protein: CASSSDPSGGTLRKTQYF

D gene: TRBD1
V gene: TRBV2
clone size: .
J gene: TRBJ1-1
CDR3 DNA: TGTGCCAGCAGTGAACGGACAGGGGCGCGTGAAGCTTTCTTT
CDR3 protein: CASSERTGAREAFF

D gene: TRBD1
V gene: TRBV6-5
clone size: few
J gene: TRBJ1-1
CDR3 DNA: TGTGCCAGCGGCGGGACAGGTCTCCCTGAAGCTTTCTTT
CDR3 protein: CASGGTGLPEAFF

D gene: .
V gene: TRBV19
clone size: .
J gene: TRBJ2-7
CDR3 DNA: TGTGCCAGTAGTGCCACCGTACAGGTCTACGAGCAGTACTTC
CDR3 protein: CASSATVQVYEQYF

D gene: TRBD2
V gene: TRBV6-5
clone size: once
J gene: TRBJ2-1
CDR3 DNA: TGTGCCAGCAGTTACTCGGGGACTAGTAATGAGCAGTTCTTC
CDR3 protein: CASSYSGTSNEQFF

D gene: .
V gene: TRBV7-8
clone size: .
J gene: TRBJ1-1
CDR3 DNA: TGTGCCAGCAGCTTAGCGCAGGGTGGCACTGAAGCTTTCTTT
CDR3 protein: CASSLAQGGTEAFF

D gene: TRBD2
V gene: TRBV9
clone size: .
J gene: TRBJ2-5
CDR3 DNA: TGTGCCAGCACCCTTGGGACTAACGGGCGGGAGACCCAGTACTTC
CDR3 protein: CASTLGTNGRETQYF

D gene: .
V gene: TRBV11-2
clone size: few
J gene: TRBJ2-7
CDR3 DNA: TGTGCCAGCAGCTTCCAACTCTCCGGGACTTCGGGCGAGCAGTACTTC
CDR3 protein: CASSFQLSGTSGEQYF

D gene: .
V gene: TRBV6-5
clone size: .
J gene: TRBJ2-7
CDR3 DNA: TGTGCCAGCAGTTACTCAGGGGGGGAGCCCCTCGAGCAGTACTTC
CDR3 protein: CASSYSGGEPLEQYF

D gene: TRBD1
V gene: TRBV4-2
clone size: few
J gene: TRBJ1-1
CDR3 DNA: TGTGCCAGCAGCACCGACAGGGCTCGGGCTGAAGCTTTCTTT
CDR3 protein: CASSTDRARAEAFF

D gene: .
V gene: TRBV15
clone size: .
J gene: TRBJ1-1
CDR3 DNA: TGTGCCACCAGCCGCTCGTTAGGGGGTGCCACTGAAGCTTTCTTT
CDR3 protein: CATSRSLGGATEAFF

D gene: .
V gene: TRBV6-5
clone size: .
J gene: TRBJ1-1
CDR3 DNA: TGTGCCAGCAGTTACGGCGGGGCTTTAGGGTCGGCTTTCTTT
CDR3 protein: CASSYGGALGSAFF

D gene: .
V gene: TRBV4-2
clone size: .
J gene: TRBJ2-3
CDR3 DNA: TGTGCCAGCAGCCAAGCGTTTATGGACATTACAGATACGCAGTATTTT
CDR3 protein: CASSQAFMDITDTQYF

D gene: .
V gene: TRBV27
clone size: .
J gene: TRBJ1-6
CDR3 DNA: TGTGCCAGCAGTCTAGGGGGTGGTTCACCCCTCCACTTT
CDR3 protein: CASSLGGGSPLHF

D gene: .
V gene: TRBV12-3/TRBV12-4
clone size: .
J gene: TRBJ1-1
CDR3 DNA: TGTGCCAGCAGCATGACAGTGGACACTGAAGCTTTCTTT
CDR3 protein: CASSMTVDTEAFF

D gene: TRBD1
V gene: TRBV6-5
clone size: .
J gene: TRBJ2-1
CDR3 DNA: TGTGCCAGCAGGGCAGGGTGGGACAGGGGGCTTGAGCAGTTCTTC
CDR3 protein: CASRAGWDRGLEQFF

D gene: .
V gene: TRBV6-1
clone size: few
J gene: TRBJ1-2
CDR3 DNA: TGTGCCAGCAGTGAAGGGACAGTGTATGGCTACACCTTC
CDR3 protein: CASSEGTVYGYTF

D gene: TRBD1
V gene: TRBV5-6
clone size: .
J gene: TRBJ1-1
CDR3 DNA: TGTGCCAGCAGCTGGGACAGGGCGAACACTGAAGCTTTCTTT
CDR3 protein: CASSWDRANTEAFF

D gene: .
V gene: TRBV19
clone size: .
J gene: TRBJ2-7
CDR3 DNA: TGTGCCAGTAGTATCACCAGGTCCGCTTCGGACGAGCAGTACTTC
CDR3 protein: CASSITRSASDEQYF

D gene: .
V gene: TRBV16
clone size: .
J gene: TRBJ2-1
CDR3 DNA: TGTGCCAGCAGCTCCCCAGGTGAGCAGTTCTTC
CDR3 protein: CASSSPGEQFF

D gene: TRBD1
V gene: TRBV27
clone size: .
J gene: TRBJ1-5
CDR3 DNA: TGTGCCAGCAGTCCCGGGACAGGCGTGAATCAGCCCCAGCATTTT
CDR3 protein: CASSPGTGVNQPQHF

D gene: .
V gene: TRBV28
clone size: once
J gene: TRBJ1-5
CDR3 DNA: TGTGCCAGCAGTTTTTACAGGGCCCAACCAAATAATCAGCCCCAGCATTTT
CDR3 protein: CASSFYRAQPNNQPQHF

D gene: TRBD1
V gene: TRBV5-6
clone size: .
J gene: TRBJ2-5
CDR3 DNA: TGTGCCAGCAGCTTGGGGGACAGGGGGCTTTTAGCGACCCAGTACTTC
CDR3 protein: CASSLGDRGLLATQYF

D gene: TRBD2
V gene: TRBV3-1/TRBV3-2
clone size: .
J gene: TRBJ2-7
CDR3 DNA: TGTGCCAGCAGCCCCGGACTAGCCGGCGAGCAGTACTTC
CDR3 protein: CASSPGLAGEQYF

D gene: .
V gene: TRBV7-9
clone size: .
J gene: TRBJ2-7
CDR3 DNA: TGTGCCAGCAGCTTTACAGGGCAATCCTACGAGCAGTACTTC
CDR3 protein: CASSFTGQSYEQYF

D gene: TRBD1
V gene: TRBV28
clone size: .
J gene: TRBJ1-2
CDR3 DNA: TGTGCCAGCAGATCCACAGGGGAGATCTATGGCTACACCTTC
CDR3 protein: CASRSTGEIYGYTF

D gene: .
V gene: TRBV10-3
clone size: .
J gene: TRBJ1-1
CDR3 DNA: TGTGCCATCAGTGAGGGAGGTGAAGCTTTCTTT
CDR3 protein: CAISEGGEAFF

D gene: TRBD2
V gene: TRBV11-2
clone size: .
J gene: TRBJ2-7
CDR3 DNA: TGTGCCAGCAGCTTAGCTAGCGGGGGGCTCTACGAGCAGTACTTC
CDR3 protein: CASSLASGGLYEQYF

D gene: .
V gene: TRBV28
clone size: .
J gene: TRBJ1-2
CDR3 DNA: TGTGCCAGCAGTCCCGACAGCCTAAGGGGCTACACCTTC
CDR3 protein: CASSPDSLRGYTF

D gene: .
V gene: TRBV5-6
clone size: .
J gene: TRBJ1-1
CDR3 DNA: TGTGCCAGCAGCGATCGGAGGCCCTTTTCGCTTATTGAAGCTTTCTTT
CDR3 protein: CASSDRRPFSLIEAFF

D gene: .
V gene: TRBV6-2/TRBV6-3
clone size: .
J gene: TRBJ2-3
CDR3 DNA: TGTGCCAGCAGTGGGAGTGGACGGGATACGCAGTATTTT
CDR3 protein: CASSGSGRDTQYF

D gene: TRBD1
V gene: TRBV6-5
clone size: .
J gene: TRBJ1-1
CDR3 DNA: TGTGCCAGCAGTCCATCTGGGAGTCAGGGGGCGAAAGCTTTCTTT
CDR3 protein: CASSPSGSQGAKAFF

D gene: .
V gene: TRBV5-1
clone size: .
J gene: TRBJ1-1
CDR3 DNA: TGCGCCAGCAGCTTGGCCGGGGGGCACACTGAAGCTTTCTTT
CDR3 protein: CASSLAGGHTEAFF

D gene: TRBD2
V gene: TRBV5-1
clone size: .
J gene: TRBJ2-1
CDR3 DNA: TGCGCCAGCAGCTTCACTAGCGGGGGGGCTGATGAGCAGTTCTTC
CDR3 protein: CASSFTSGGADEQFF

D gene: .
V gene: TRBV27
clone size: .
J gene: TRBJ1-5
CDR3 DNA: TGTGCCAGCAGTTCCCTCAACAGGGAGCCCCAGCATTTT
CDR3 protein: CASSSLNREPQHF

D gene: TRBD1
V gene: TRBV7-9
clone size: .
J gene: TRBJ1-1
CDR3 DNA: TGTGCCAGCAGCGAGTCGGGACAGACGAACACTGAAGCTTTCTTT
CDR3 protein: CASSESGQTNTEAFF

D gene: TRBD2
V gene: TRBV7-8
clone size: .
J gene: TRBJ2-5
CDR3 DNA: TGTGCCACGGTTGGGGGGGTAGAACAGACCCAGTACTTC
CDR3 protein: CATVGGVEQTQYF

D gene: .
V gene: TRBV6-5
clone size: few
J gene: TRBJ1-5
CDR3 DNA: TGTGCCAGCACTATCAGGTCTTATAGCAATCAGCCCCAGCATTTT
CDR3 protein: CASTIRSYSNQPQHF

D gene: TRBD1
V gene: TRBV7-9
clone size: .
J gene: TRBJ1-2
CDR3 DNA: TGTGCCAGCAGCCCGGACAGGGTGAGCGGCTACACCTTC
CDR3 protein: CASSPDRVSGYTF

D gene: .
V gene: TRBV19
clone size: .
J gene: TRBJ2-7
CDR3 DNA: TGTGCCAGTAGTATAAGCAGGGAAAGCTACGAGCAGTACTTC
CDR3 protein: CASSISRESYEQYF

D gene: .
V gene: TRBV11-2
clone size: .
J gene: TRBJ1-4
CDR3 DNA: TGTGCCAGCAGCCTCAATCGGGGGAATGAAAAACTGTTTTTT
CDR3 protein: CASSLNRGNEKLFF

D gene: .
V gene: TRBV2
clone size: .
J gene: TRBJ1-1
CDR3 DNA: TGTGCCAGCAGCCCTGAATTTCCTCCGCAGAGGGCTTTCTTT
CDR3 protein: CASSPEFPPQRAFF